Presented here are 12 T cell receptor beta chains from one specimen sequenced in a study of vaccination effects on CD4 cells after COVID-19 (dated by TCRdb to the early 2020s). After 10 to 11 days of culture, CD4+ T cells were isolated with the EasySep CD4+ T cell isolation kit. Their recognized antigens are unknown. The library was obtained by the immunoSEQ multiplex PCR assay. TCRdb holds this immuneACCESS table with in-frame rearrangements only. Some clones are missing; in checked studies, unresolved V genes explain under half, and the rest has no known cause. The sample table contains around 70,000 clones; only one count was recorded for about 74% of them. Roughly 2% of the sample is in the top ten clones. The input for sequencing was CD4+ T cells from PBMCs cultured without peptide, taken before COVID-19 vaccination. These receptors all come from a human donor who received a COVID-19 vaccine.

The chain uses TRBV10-2 and TRBJ2-4; possibly TRBD2 for D (5 bases). Germline V gene sequence: CDR1 WSHSY, CDR2 SAAADI. The CDR3 loop spans 15 amino acids. V was clipped by 7 bases and J by 3 bases, with 16 bases between them. CDR3 bases: TGCGCCAGCACAAACTTGCGGGTAGGCAAAAACATTCAGTACTTC. As protein: CASTNLRVGKNIQYF.

V gene TRBV24-1 combines with J gene TRBJ2-3; tentative D call: TRBD1 (6 bases). V dropped 4 bases and J dropped 0 bases, with 19 bases sitting between them. The CDR3 totals 18 residues. Germline V gene sequence: CDR1 KGHDR, CDR2 SFDVKD. The CDR3 sequence is CATSDPLYRDSSTDTQYF. The CDR3, as DNA: TGTGCCACCAGTGACCCTTTATACAGGGATTCCAGCACAGATACGCAGTATTTT.

This clone was detected a few times. The chain recombines TRBV5-1 with TRBJ1-1; D perhaps matches TRBD1 (6 bases). Germline values: CDR1 SGHRS, CDR2 YFSETQ. V was cut by 2 bases and J by 2 bases, with 13 bases left in between. This CDR3 contains 15 residues. The CDR3 loop reads CASSFGQGLNTEAFF. CDR3 DNA: TGCGCCAGCAGCTTTGGGCAGGGGTTAAACACTGAAGCTTTCTTT.

This chain links TRBV7-8 with TRBJ1-2, with TRBD1 matching 7 bases. CDR1 and CDR2 (germline): SGHVS, FQNEAQ. Trimming removed 1 base from V and 4 bases from J; junction bases left unmatched: 12. The CDR3 covers 17 residues. The CDR3 protein is CASSLVPLRDSGYGYTF. DNA of the CDR3: TGTGCCAGCAGCTTAGTCCCTCTCCGGGACAGCGGCTATGGCTACACCTTC.

CDR3 nucleotides: TGTGCCAGCTCACGGCTAGAAGGGAGTGGAAACACCATATATTTT. It is translated as CASSRLEGSGNTIYF. This sequence joins TRBV18 and TRBJ1-3; D not certain. CDR3 length equals 15 residues. Trimming removed 4 bases at V and 3 bases at J, with 13 bases between. Germline CDR1 is KGHSH and CDR2 is LQKENI.

The chain links TRBV5-1 to TRBJ2-1; 10 nucleotides align to TRBD2. The V gene end was trimmed by 5 bases and the J gene end by 5 bases; junction bases not matched to a gene: 4. The CDR3 length is 14 residues. Per the germline V gene, CDR1 is SGHRS and CDR2 is YFSETQ. DNA for the CDR3: TGCGCCAGCAGTCGGAGCGGGGGGGACAATGAGCAGTTCTTC. It yields the protein CASSRSGGDNEQFF. The full variable domain, rest sourced from reference TRBV5-1 and TRBJ2-1, is KAGVTQTPRYLIKTRGQQVTLSCSPISGHRSVSWYQQTPGQGLQFLFEYFSETQRNKGNFPGRFSGRQFSNSRSEMNVSTLELGDSALYLCASSRSGGDNEQFFGPGTRLTVL.

The chain has TRBV2 and TRBJ2-7; TRBD1 might be the D (6 bases). The germline V gene has CDR1 SNHLY and CDR2 FYNNEI. There are 17 residues in the CDR3. V was cut by 4 bases and J by 2 bases, with 21 bases left in between. CDR3 nucleotides: TGTGCCAGCAGTGCGTCCCCCACGAGGGACAAACCCTACGAGCAGTACGTC. This translates into CASSASPTRDKPYEQYV.

This clone came up once. This chain uses TRBV7-3 with TRBJ2-3; no firm D call. CDR1 is SGHTA, CDR2 FQGTGA, per germline. CDR3 length: 15 residues. The V gene lost 2 bases and the J gene lost 2 bases, with 11 bases spanning the gap. The CDR3 nucleotides read TGTGCCAGCAGCTTATCGGGCGGCTACACAGATACGCAGTATTTT. It translates to CASSLSGGYTDTQYF.

This clone was seen a single time. V usage is TRBV7-3 and J usage is TRBJ1-1; 8 bases map to TRBD1. The CDR3 has 16 residues. Germline-derived CDR1 and CDR2 are SGHTA and FQGTGA. Losses at the gene ends were 1 base for V and 6 bases for J; bases not matched to a gene: 10. In nucleotides, the CDR3 is TGTGCCAGCAGCTTAATTCCCTCGACAGGGGAATCTGAAGCTTTCTTT. It codes for CASSLIPSTGESEAFF.

V and J are TRBV6-5 and TRBJ1-2; TRBD1 aligns across 8 bases. CDR3 length: 13 residues. Germline lookup yields CDR1 MNHEY and CDR2 SVGAGI. J lost 2 bases, V lost 8 bases, and 4 bases had no gene match. DNA for the CDR3: TGTGCCAGCGGGAACAGGGGGAACTATGGCTACACCTTC. As protein: CASGNRGNYGYTF.

V gene TRBV12-3 or TRBV12-4 combines with J gene TRBJ1-1; maybe TRBD1 (5 bases). V dropped 6 bases and J dropped 1 base, with 9 bases sitting between them. The CDR3 spans 13 residues. The CDR3 loop reads CASRNTGNTEAFF. The CDR3, as DNA: TGTGCCAGCAGAAATACAGGGAACACTGAAGCTTTCTTT.

The chain links TRBV6-1 to TRBJ1-2; D is unresolved. The CDR3 is 14 residues long. Per germline, CDR1 MNHNS and CDR2 SASEGT. V shed 0 bases and J shed 0 bases, with 5 bases lying between them. CDR3 sequence: CASSEAPANYGYTF. The CDR3 DNA sequence: TGTGCCAGCAGTGAAGCGCCAGCTAACTATGGCTACACCTTC.